This T cell receptor beta chain emerged from a study of PD-1 blockade in classical Hodgkin lymphoma. General study findings and limits: It was among complete responders that baseline diversity resembled that of newly diagnosed patients.

A word on this clone: Its antigen is unidentified.

Time point defined: cycle 4 day 1 (C4D1), after about 6 weeks of nivolumab. Each patient's relapse followed autologous stem cell transplantation, and brentuximab vedotin exposure varied. TCRdb's table, derived via immunoSEQ multiplex PCR, lists solely in-frame clones and lacks some. The repertoire consists of fewer than 30,000 clones, with around 72% occurring once and the leading ten covering approximately 4%. CDR1 is SGHVS and CDR2 is FQNEAQ in the germline V gene. The CDR3 is made up of 14 amino acids. V lost 3 bases, J lost 12 bases, and 18 bases lay in between. The rearrangement links TRBV7-8 to TRBJ2-1, with a tentative D call TRBD2 (6 bases). The TCR was taken from a human donor with classical Hodgkin lymphoma. The sample here was peripheral blood mononuclear cells (PBMCs), taken before the fourth cycle of nivolumab. The CDR3 sequence is CASSFGTSSLGQFF. CDR3 nucleotides: TGTGCCAGCAGCTTCGGAACTAGCTCTTTGGGGCAGTTCTTC.